The clone carrying this T cell receptor (beta chain) counts as medium-sized. Its antigen is undetermined. The sample originates from a study of PD-1 blockade in classical Hodgkin lymphoma. The overall study: Patients were treated with nivolumab at 3 mg/kg, and this was given intravenously every 2 weeks.

Whole-study results and caveats: Newly diagnosed patients were reported to exhibit reduced baseline TCR diversity relative to healthy donors.

With no exception, relapse followed autologous stem cell transplantation in all patients, and brentuximab vedotin exposure varied. Complete response, partial response or progressive disease constituted the best response categories observed. This table comes from immunoSEQ multiplex PCR, and its TCRdb copy is limited to in-frame clones, with some not included. The sample contains roughly 18,000 clones, approximately 60% of which appear only once. V lost 3 bases and J 7 bases, leaving 16 bases between the germline ends. The CDR3 is 14 residues long. Germline V gene lookup returns CDR1 KGHSH and CDR2 LQKENI.

The sample here was peripheral blood mononuclear cells (PBMCs), taken before the second cycle of nivolumab. V usage is TRBV18 and J usage is TRBJ2-7; D remains ambiguous. The origin of this receptor is a human donor with classical Hodgkin lymphoma. The CDR3: CASSPTTPLEEQYF. CDR3 nucleotide sequence: TGTGCCAGCTCACCCACCACCCCCCTAGAAGAGCAGTACTTC.